This T cell receptor beta chain was retrieved from a study of glioma-infiltrating T cells. Study-level points and caveats: A blood CDR3 motif signature was depleted in highly divergent patients.

Trimming cost V 5 bases and J 2 bases, with 11 bases left between them. CDR3 length: 14 residues. Germline CDR1 SGHTA, CDR2 FQGNSA. This clonotype was seen only a few times. Antigen unknown. Amplification of TCR alpha and beta CDR3 regions from RNA used iRepertoire nested multiplex PCR. One-step reverse transcription and amplification started from approximately 100-400 ng of tissue mRNA or PBMC total RNA. TCRdb used MiXCR to reprocess the multiplex PCR reads, holding one entry per CDR3 protein. In the table there are 300,000 to 450,000 distinct CDR3 sequences, roughly 41% of which are singletons. The clonotype originates from a human donor with low-grade glioma or glioblastoma, undergoing nonglioma brain surgery, or in good health (not recorded which). The chain employs TRBV7-2 and TRBJ2-3; D unresolved. The specimen sequenced was glioma tissue, nonneoplastic brain tissue, or PBMCs (not recorded which). CDR3 region: CASSVEAFTDTQYF. DNA of the CDR3: TGTGCCAGCAGCGTTGAGGCGTTCACAGATACGCAGTATTTT.